This T cell receptor beta chain emerged from a study of blood T cell repertoires in COVID-19. Study summary: Whether acute or convalescent, the COVID-19 samples came from the United States, Italy and Spain. Sources were T cells, B-cell-depleted T cells, or PBMCs; the material itself was cDNA or gDNA.

Enrollees, about 18 to 100 years old, lived in around 23 US areas. Self-reported history from a screening survey and questionnaire set each donor's cohort. Using immunoSEQ multiplex PCR, the repertoire was profiled, and TCRdb retains in-frame clones only, with some absent. The table has about 310,000 clones, about 90% seen once. Trimming removed 3 bases from V and 5 bases from J; junction bases left unmatched: 6. This CDR3 has 14 residues. Germline CDR1 reads DFQATT; CDR2 reads SNEGSKA (reference sequence). The chain carries TRBV20-1 and TRBJ2-3; 9 bases match TRBD2. Sequencing was done on a sample of PBMCs or T cells enriched from blood (not recorded which). This TCR derives from a woman between 18 and 30 years old with acute COVID-19. In DNA, the CDR3 is TGCAGTGCTAGTGCGGGAGGGCCCCTAGATACGCAGTATTTT. As protein: CSASAGGPLDTQYF.